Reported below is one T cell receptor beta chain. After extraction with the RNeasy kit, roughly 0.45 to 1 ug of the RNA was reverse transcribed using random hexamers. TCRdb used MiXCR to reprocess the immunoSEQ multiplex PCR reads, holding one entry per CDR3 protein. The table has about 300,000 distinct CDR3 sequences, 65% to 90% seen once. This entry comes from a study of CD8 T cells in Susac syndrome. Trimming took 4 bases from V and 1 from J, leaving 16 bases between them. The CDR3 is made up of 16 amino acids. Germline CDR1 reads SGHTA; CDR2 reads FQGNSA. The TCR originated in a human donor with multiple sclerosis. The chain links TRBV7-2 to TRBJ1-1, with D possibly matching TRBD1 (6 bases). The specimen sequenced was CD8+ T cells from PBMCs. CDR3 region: CASSWVVGGQNTEAFF. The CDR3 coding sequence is TGTGCCAGCAGCTGGGTGGTGGGGGGGCAGAACACTGAAGCTTTCTTT.